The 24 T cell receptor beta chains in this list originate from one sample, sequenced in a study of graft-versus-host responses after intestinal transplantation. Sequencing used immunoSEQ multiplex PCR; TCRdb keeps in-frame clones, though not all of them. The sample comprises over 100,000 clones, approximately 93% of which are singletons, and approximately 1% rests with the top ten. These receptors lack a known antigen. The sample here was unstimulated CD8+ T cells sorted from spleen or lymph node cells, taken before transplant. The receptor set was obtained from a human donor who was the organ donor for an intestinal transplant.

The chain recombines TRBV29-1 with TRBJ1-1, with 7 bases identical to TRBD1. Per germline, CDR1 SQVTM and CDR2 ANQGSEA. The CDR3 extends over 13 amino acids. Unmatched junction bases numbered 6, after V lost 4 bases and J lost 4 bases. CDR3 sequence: CSVVGQGGTEAFF. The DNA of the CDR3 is TGCAGCGTTGTAGGGCAGGGGGGCACTGAAGCTTTCTTT.

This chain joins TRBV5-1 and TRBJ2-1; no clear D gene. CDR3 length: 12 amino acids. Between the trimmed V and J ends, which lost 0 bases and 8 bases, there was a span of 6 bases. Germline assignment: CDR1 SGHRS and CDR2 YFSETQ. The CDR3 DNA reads TGCGCCAGCAGCTTGGGGGTTCATGAGCAGTTCTTC. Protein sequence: CASSLGVHEQFF.

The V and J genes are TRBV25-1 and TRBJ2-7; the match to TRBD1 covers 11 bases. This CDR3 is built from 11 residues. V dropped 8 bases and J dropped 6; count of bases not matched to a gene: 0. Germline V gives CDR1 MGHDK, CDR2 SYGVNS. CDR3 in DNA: TGTGCCAGCGGACAGGGGGCCGAGCAGTACTTC. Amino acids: CASGQGAEQYF.

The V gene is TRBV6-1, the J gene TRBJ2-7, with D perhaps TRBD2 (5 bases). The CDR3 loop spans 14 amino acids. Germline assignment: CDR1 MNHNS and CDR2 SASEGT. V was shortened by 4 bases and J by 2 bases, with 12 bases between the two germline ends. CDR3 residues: CASSVYSGTYEQYF. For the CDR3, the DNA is TGTGCCAGCAGTGTCTACAGCGGTACCTACGAGCAGTACTTC.

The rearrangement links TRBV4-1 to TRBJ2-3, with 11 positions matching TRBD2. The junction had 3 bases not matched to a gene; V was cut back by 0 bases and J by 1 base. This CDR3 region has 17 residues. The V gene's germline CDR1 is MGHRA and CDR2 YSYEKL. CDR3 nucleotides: TGCGCCAGCAGCCAAGATGGGACTAGCGGACGCACAGATACGCAGTATTTT. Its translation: CASSQDGTSGRTDTQYF.

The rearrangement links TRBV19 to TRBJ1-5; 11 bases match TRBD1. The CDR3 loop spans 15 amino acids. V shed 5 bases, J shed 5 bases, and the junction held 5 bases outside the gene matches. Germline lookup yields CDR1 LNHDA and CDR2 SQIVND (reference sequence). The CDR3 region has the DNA TGTGCCAGTAGTCTATGGACAGGGGGCTATCAGCCCCAGCATTTT. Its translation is CASSLWTGGYQPQHF.

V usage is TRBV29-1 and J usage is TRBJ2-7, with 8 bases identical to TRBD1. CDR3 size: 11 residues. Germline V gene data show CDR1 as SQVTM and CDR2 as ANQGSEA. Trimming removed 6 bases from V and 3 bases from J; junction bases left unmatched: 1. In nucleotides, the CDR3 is TGCAGCGTGGGACAGGACTACGAGCAGTACTTC. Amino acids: CSVGQDYEQYF.

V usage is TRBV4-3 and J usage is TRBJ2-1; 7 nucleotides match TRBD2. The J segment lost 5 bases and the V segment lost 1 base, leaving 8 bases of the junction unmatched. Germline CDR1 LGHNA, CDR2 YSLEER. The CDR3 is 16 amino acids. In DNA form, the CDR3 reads TGCGCCAGCAGCCAAGGGTCTAGCGGAGCCCACAATGAGCAGTTCTTC. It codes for CASSQGSSGAHNEQFF.

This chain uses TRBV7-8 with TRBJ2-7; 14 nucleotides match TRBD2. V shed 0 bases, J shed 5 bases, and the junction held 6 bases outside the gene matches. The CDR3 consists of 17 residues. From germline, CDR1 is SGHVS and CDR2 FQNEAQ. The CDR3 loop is CASSLAGLAGGFHEQYF. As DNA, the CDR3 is TGTGCCAGCAGCTTAGCAGGACTAGCGGGAGGATTCCACGAGCAGTACTTC.

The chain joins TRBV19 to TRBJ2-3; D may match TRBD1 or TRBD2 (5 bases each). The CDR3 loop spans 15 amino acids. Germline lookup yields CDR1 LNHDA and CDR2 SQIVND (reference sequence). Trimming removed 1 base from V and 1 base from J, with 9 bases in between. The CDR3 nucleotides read TGTGCCAGTAGTATAGCCGAGGGGTGCACAGATACGCAGTATTTT. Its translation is CASSIAEGCTDTQYF.

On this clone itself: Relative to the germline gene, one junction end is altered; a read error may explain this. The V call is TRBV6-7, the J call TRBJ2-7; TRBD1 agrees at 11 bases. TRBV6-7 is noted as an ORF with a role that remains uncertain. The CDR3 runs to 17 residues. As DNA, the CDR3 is TGTGCCACTACAAAGGACAGGGGGCGCTTTCCTTCTCACGAGCAGTGCTTC. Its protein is CATTKDRGRFPSHEQCF.

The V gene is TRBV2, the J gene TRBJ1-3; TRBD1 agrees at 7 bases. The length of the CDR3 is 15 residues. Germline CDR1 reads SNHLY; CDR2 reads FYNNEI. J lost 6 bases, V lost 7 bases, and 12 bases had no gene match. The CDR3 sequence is CASTPRVGTANTIYF. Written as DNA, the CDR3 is TGTGCCAGCACTCCCAGGGTGGGGACAGCAAACACCATATATTTT.

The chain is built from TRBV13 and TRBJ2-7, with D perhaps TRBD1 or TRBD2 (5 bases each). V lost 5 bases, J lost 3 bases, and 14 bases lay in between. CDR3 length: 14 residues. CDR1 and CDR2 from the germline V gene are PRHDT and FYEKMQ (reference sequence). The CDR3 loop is CASSPPGPSYEQYF. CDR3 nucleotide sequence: TGTGCCAGCAGCCCGCCGGGACCAAGCTACGAGCAGTACTTC.

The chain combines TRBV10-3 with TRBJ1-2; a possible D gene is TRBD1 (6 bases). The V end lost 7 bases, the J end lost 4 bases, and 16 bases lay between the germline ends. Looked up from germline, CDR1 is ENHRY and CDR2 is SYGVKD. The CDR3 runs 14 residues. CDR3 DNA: TGTGCCATCAACGGGGCCGGCAGGGGCTATGGCTACACCTTC. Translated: CAINGAGRGYGYTF.

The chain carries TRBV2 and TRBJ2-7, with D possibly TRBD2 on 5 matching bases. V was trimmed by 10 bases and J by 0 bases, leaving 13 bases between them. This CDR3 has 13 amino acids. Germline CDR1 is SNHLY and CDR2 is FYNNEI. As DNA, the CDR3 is TGTGCCATCGGACTTTTGAGCTCCTACGAGCAGTACTTC. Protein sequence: CAIGLLSSYEQYF.

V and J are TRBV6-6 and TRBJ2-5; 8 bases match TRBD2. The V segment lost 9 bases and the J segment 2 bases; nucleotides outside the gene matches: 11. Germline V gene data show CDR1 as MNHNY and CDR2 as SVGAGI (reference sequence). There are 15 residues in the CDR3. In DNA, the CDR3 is TGTGCCAGTATTAGCGGGACCACCTCACAAGAGACCCAGTACTTC. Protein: CASISGTTSQETQYF.

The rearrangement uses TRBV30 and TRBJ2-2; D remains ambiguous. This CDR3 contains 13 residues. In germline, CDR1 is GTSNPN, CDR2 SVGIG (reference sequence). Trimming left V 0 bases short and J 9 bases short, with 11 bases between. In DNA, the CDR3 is TGTGCCTGGAGTGTGGGGTCCTCGTGGGAGCTGTTTTTT. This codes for CAWSVGSSWELFF. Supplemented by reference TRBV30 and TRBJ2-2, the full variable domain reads SQTIHQWPATLVQPVGSPLSLECTVEGTSNPNLYWYRQAAGRGLQLLFYSVGIGQISSEVPQNLSASRPQDRQFILSSKKLLLSDSGFYLCAWSVGSSWELFFGEGSRLTVL.

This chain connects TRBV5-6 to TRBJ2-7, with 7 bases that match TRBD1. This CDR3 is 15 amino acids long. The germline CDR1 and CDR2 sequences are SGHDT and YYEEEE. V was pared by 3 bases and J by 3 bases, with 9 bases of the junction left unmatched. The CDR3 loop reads CASSSRTGHNYEQYF. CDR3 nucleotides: TGTGCCAGCAGCTCCCGGACAGGCCACAACTACGAGCAGTACTTC.

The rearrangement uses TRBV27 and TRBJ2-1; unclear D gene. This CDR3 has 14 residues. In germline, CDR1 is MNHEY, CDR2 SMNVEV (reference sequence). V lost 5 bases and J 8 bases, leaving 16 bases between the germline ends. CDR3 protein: CASSHPASSDEQFF. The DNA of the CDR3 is TGTGCCAGCAGTCACCCAGCCTCTAGTGATGAGCAGTTCTTC.

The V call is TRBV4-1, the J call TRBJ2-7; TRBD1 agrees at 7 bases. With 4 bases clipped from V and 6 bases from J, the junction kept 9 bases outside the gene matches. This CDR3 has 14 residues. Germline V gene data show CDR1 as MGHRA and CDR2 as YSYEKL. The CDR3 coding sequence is TGCGCCAGCAGCCCCTTGATACAGGGGAGCGAGCAGTACTTC. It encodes CASSPLIQGSEQYF.

CDR3 sequence reads: CASRLEGTGAGETQYF. For the CDR3, the DNA is TGTGCCAGCAGATTGGAGGGGACAGGGGCGGGAGAGACCCAGTACTTC. V is TRBV2 and J is TRBJ2-5; 10 bases agree with TRBD1. J was trimmed by 4 bases and V by 6 bases; bases with no gene match: 11. The CDR3 runs 16 residues. CDR1 and CDR2 from the germline V gene are SNHLY and FYNNEI.

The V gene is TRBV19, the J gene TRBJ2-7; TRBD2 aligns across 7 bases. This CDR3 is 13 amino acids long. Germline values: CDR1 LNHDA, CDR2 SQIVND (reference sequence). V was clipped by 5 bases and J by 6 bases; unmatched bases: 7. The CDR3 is CASSPGRRGEQYF. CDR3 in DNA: TGTGCCAGTAGTCCCGGGAGGCGTGGCGAGCAGTACTTC. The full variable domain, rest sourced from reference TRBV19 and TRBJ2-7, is DGGITQSPKYLFRKEGQNVTLSCEQNLNHDAMYWYRQDPGQGLRLIYYSQIVNDFQKGDIAEGYSVSREKKESFPLTVTSAQKNPTAFYLCASSPGRRGEQYFGPGTRLTVT.

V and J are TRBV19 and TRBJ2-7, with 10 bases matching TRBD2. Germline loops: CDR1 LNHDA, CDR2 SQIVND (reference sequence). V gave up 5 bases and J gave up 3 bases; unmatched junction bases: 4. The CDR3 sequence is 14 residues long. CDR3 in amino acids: CASSPGLANYEQYF. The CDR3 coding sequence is TGTGCCAGTAGTCCGGGACTAGCGAACTACGAGCAGTACTTC.

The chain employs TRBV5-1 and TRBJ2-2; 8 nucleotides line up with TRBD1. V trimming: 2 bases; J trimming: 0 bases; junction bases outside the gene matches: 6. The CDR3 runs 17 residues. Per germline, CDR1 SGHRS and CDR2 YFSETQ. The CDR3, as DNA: TGCGCCAGCAGCTTTAATTGGGACAGGCCGAACACCGGGGAGCTGTTTTTT. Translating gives CASSFNWDRPNTGELFF.